Listed below are T cell receptor beta chains from one sample, sequenced in a study of T cell responses to AZD1222 COVID-19 vaccine. Data came from immunoSEQ multiplex PCR; TCRdb stores just in-frame clones and leaves some out. The sample yields about 110,000 clones, about 92% seen once. This specimen consisted of peripheral blood, obtained 28 days after the second AZD1222 dose. These receptor sequences come from an adult who received the AZD1222 COVID-19 vaccine. The CDR3 runs from the conserved cysteine through the conserved F or W. Each record gives: D gene, CDR3 length, J gene, V gene, clone size, CDR3 DNA, CDR3 protein. A D gene is named only where the DNA matches it firmly. Clone size appears in some rows only: once, few, many, or a class for an expanded clone.

>NA|13|TRBJ1-1|TRBV27|NA
TGTGCCAGCAGTCCTCGCGGGGACACTGAAGCTTTCTTT
CASSPRGDTEAFF
>NA|17|TRBJ2-2|TRBV6-2/TRBV6-3|NA
TGTGCCAGCAGCCTCCCCTTCGGCGGGGTAACTGGCGGGGAGCTGTTTTTT
CASSLPFGGVTGGELFF
>NA|14|TRBJ2-1|TRBV3-1/TRBV3-2|NA
TGTGCCAGCAGACCACAGAGCTCCTACAATGAGCAGTTCTTC
CASRPQSSYNEQFF
>TRBD1|14|TRBJ2-2|TRBV13|NA
TGTGCCAGCAGGATACAGGGGGCCGCCGGGGAGCTGTTTTTT
CASRIQGAAGELFF
>TRBD1|22|TRBJ1-2|TRBV10-1|NA
TGCGCCAGCAGTGGGACCCGACAGGGGTTGGGCACTTCTCGAGTTCCTAACTATGGCTACACCTTC
CASSGTRQGLGTSRVPNYGYTF
>NA|18|TRBJ1-5|TRBV7-2|NA
TGTGCCAGCAGCCCACCACCGGGGACGAGGAATGGCAATCAGCCCCAGCATTTT
CASSPPPGTRNGNQPQHF
>TRBD1|14|TRBJ1-6|TRBV24-1|once
TGTGCCACCGGCCAGGGGGGCTTCAATTCACCCCTCCACTTT
CATGQGGFNSPLHF
>NA|13|TRBJ2-5|TRBV5-1|NA
TGCGCCAGCAGCTCTGACATACGGGAGACCCAGTACTTC
CASSSDIRETQYF
>NA|13|TRBJ1-2|TRBV30|NA
TGTGCCTGGAGTTGGCCCCGGGGAGGTGGCTACACCTTC
CAWSWPRGGGYTF
>TRBD1|15|TRBJ1-5|TRBV5-1|NA
TGCGCCAGCAGCTTGGACGGGACAGCCCATCAGCCCCAGCATTTT
CASSLDGTAHQPQHF
>TRBD1|17|TRBJ1-1|TRBV7-8|NA
TGTGCCAGCAGCTTAGCTCTCGGACAGGGATTCTTCACTGAAGCTTTCTTT
CASSLALGQGFFTEAFF
>TRBD1|16|TRBJ1-3|TRBV19|NA
TGTGCCAGTAGTCCAACCCGGGACAGCAGAGGAAACACCATATATTTT
CASSPTRDSRGNTIYF
>NA|14|TRBJ1-4|TRBV7-2|NA
TGTGCCAGCAGCTTAGAGGGCGCTCAGGGAAAACTGTTTTTT
CASSLEGAQGKLFF
>NA|15|TRBJ1-2|TRBV4-1|NA
TGCGCCAGCAGCCAAGATTCCAGGTGGCGCTATGGCTACACCTTC
CASSQDSRWRYGYTF
>NA|13|TRBJ1-1|TRBV12-3/TRBV12-4|NA
TGTGCCAGCAGCTCCCCCCGGGACACTGAAGCTTTCTTT
CASSSPRDTEAFF
>NA|14|TRBJ1-2|TRBV19|NA
TGTGCCAGTAGTATAGAGGGCTACAAGGGTGGCTACACCTTC
CASSIEGYKGGYTF
>NA|15|TRBJ2-2|TRBV11-3|NA
TGTGCCAGCAGCTCTCGGGACTCCTCCACCGGGGAGCTGTTTTTT
CASSSRDSSTGELFF
>TRBD1|15|TRBJ2-6|TRBV5-5|NA
TGTGCCAGCAGCGGGGACAGGGCTGGGGCCAACGTCCTGACTTTC
CASSGDRAGANVLTF
>TRBD1|14|TRBJ2-7|TRBV11-2|once
TGTGCCAGCAGCCTCGGGACAGGATACTACGAGCAGTACTTC
CASSLGTGYYEQYF
>NA|17|TRBJ1-1|TRBV3-1/TRBV3-2|NA
TGTGCCAGCAGCCAAGATTGGGGCAGACGCGTGAACACTGAAGCTTTCTTT
CASSQDWGRRVNTEAFF
>TRBD1|13|TRBJ2-7|TRBV12-3/TRBV12-4|NA
TGTGCCAGCATGGCAGGGGGCCGCCTCGAGCAGTACTTC
CASMAGGRLEQYF
>TRBD1|15|TRBJ2-3|TRBV11-2|once
TGTGCCAGCAGCACCCTCCAGGGGGCAGTAGATACGCAGTATTTT
CASSTLQGAVDTQYF
>NA|14|TRBJ2-1|TRBV5-6|NA
TGTGCCAGCAGCTACGACATCTACTACAATGAGCAGTTCTTC
CASSYDIYYNEQFF
>TRBD1|14|TRBJ1-2|TRBV13|NA
TGTGCCAGCAGCAAGGGACAGGGGATCGGTGGCTACACCTTC
CASSKGQGIGGYTF
>NA|15|TRBJ1-3|TRBV15|NA
TGTGCCACCAGCAGGGACCGGGCCTCTGGAAACACCATATATTTT
CATSRDRASGNTIYF
>NA|15|TRBJ2-7|TRBV7-2|NA
TGTGCCAGCAGTCAAAACGGGCAGCAAGCCTACGAGCAGTACTTC
CASSQNGQQAYEQYF
>TRBD2|17|TRBJ2-2|TRBV27|NA
TGTGCCAGCAGGACCCCTCAAGCGGGGGGGAACACCGGGGAGCTGTTTTTT
CASRTPQAGGNTGELFF
>NA|13|TRBJ1-2|TRBV27|NA
TGTGCCAGCAGTTGGGGGCCGGCTAGCGGCTACACCTTC
CASSWGPASGYTF
>NA|13|TRBJ2-1|TRBV7-8|NA
TGTGCCAGCAGCCTACGAAGGGGGAGTGAGCAGTTCTTC
CASSLRRGSEQFF
>TRBD1|14|TRBJ2-1|TRBV2|NA
TGTGCCAGCAGTTATCAGGGGGACAACAATGAGCAGTTCTTC
CASSYQGDNNEQFF
>NA|16|TRBJ1-1|TRBV18|NA
TGTGCCAGCTCACCACTAGGGGAGCCCATGAACACTGAAGCTTTCTTT
CASSPLGEPMNTEAFF
>NA|15|TRBJ1-1|TRBV6-2/TRBV6-3|once
TGTGCCAGCAGTCCCCTCAACGGTATGAACACTGAAGCTTTCTTT
CASSPLNGMNTEAFF
>NA|11|TRBJ2-1|TRBV7-2|NA
TGTGCCAGCAGCCAAGGGGGTGAGCAGTTCTTC
CASSQGGEQFF
>NA|15|TRBJ1-4|TRBV25-1|NA
TGTGCCAGCAGTGCTTCAGGGCGGGGTAATGAAAAACTGTTTTTT
CASSASGRGNEKLFF
>NA|12|TRBJ1-3|TRBV18|NA
TGTGCCAGCGTGGAGTCGGGAAACACCATATATTTT
CASVESGNTIYF
>NA|14|TRBJ2-1|TRBV3-1/TRBV3-2|NA
TGTGCCAGCAGCCAGAGGGGGGTCTACAATGAGCAGTTCTTC
CASSQRGVYNEQFF
>NA|14|TRBJ2-2|TRBV5-1|NA
TGCGCCAGCAGCTTCGGGGGCAGCACCGGGGAGCTGTTTTTT
CASSFGGSTGELFF
>NA|16|TRBJ1-2|TRBV3-1/TRBV3-2|NA
TGTGCCAGCAGCCAAGAAGGCGCTTCAGGGTCCACTGGCTACACCTTC
CASSQEGASGSTGYTF
>TRBD1|16|TRBJ2-5|TRBV9|NA
TGTGCCAGCAGCGGGCCCCGGACAGGGGGCTGGGAGACCCAGTACTTC
CASSGPRTGGWETQYF
>NA|15|TRBJ1-1|TRBV18|NA
TGTGCCAGCTCACCCGCGGCACAAATGAACACTGAAGCTTTCTTT
CASSPAAQMNTEAFF
>NA|11|TRBJ2-7|TRBV5-1|NA
TGCGCCAGCAGCTGGGGCTACGAGCAGTACTTC
CASSWGYEQYF
>NA|13|TRBJ1-2|TRBV21-1|NA
TGTGCCAGCACCGCTCAGAATAACTATGGCTACACCTTC
CASTAQNNYGYTF
>TRBD1|12|TRBJ1-1|TRBV5-4|once
TGTGCCAGCAGCCTACAGGGGGTGGAAGCTTTCTTT
CASSLQGVEAFF
>NA|16|TRBJ2-1|TRBV7-3|NA
TGTGCCAGCAGCTTAACGTTACGGAGCTCCTACAATGAGCAGTTCTTC
CASSLTLRSSYNEQFF
>TRBD1|17|TRBJ1-3|TRBV11-3|NA
TGTGCCAGCAGCCGGGACAGGGTTCTACTCTCTGGAAGCACCATATATTTT
CASSRDRVLLSGSTIYF
>NA|16|TRBJ1-1|TRBV10-1|NA
TGCGCCAGCGGACGGACTACCCGCACCGTGAACACTGAAGCTTTCTTT
CASGRTTRTVNTEAFF